Below, 9 T cell receptor beta chains from the same sample are listed, as sequenced in a study of human T cells and chemical hapten exposure. Described time point: pre-sensitization, week 0. The treatment here: therapeutic diphenylcyclopropenone sensitization with weekly scalp DPC. In TCRdb, the RACE reads were re-called with MiXCR into one record per CDR3 protein. The sample consists of about 120,000 distinct CDR3 sequences, about 13% of them appearing once. Sequencing was performed on whole blood, taken in connection with sensitization to the hapten diphenylcyclopropenone (DPC). All receptors come from a woman younger than 30 with alopecia areata. Some clones in this sample may be carry-over from other donors' samples.

This clonotype has more than one count but fewer than ten. The chain joins TRBV14 to TRBJ2-3; D is unresolved. The CDR3 is 15 amino acids. Trimming took 4 bases from V and 0 from J, leaving 11 bases between them. Germline-derived CDR1 and CDR2 are SGHDN and FVKESK. CDR3 sequence reads: CASSLRRHSTDTQYF. CDR3 sequence (DNA): TGTGCCAGCAGCCTTAGACGGCATAGCACAGATACGCAGTATTTT.

This clonotype was detected only a few times. The V call is TRBV11-2, the J call TRBJ1-3, with 8 bases that match TRBD1. Germline CDR1 SGHAT, CDR2 FQNNGV. The CDR3 spans 15 residues. V lost 5 bases, J lost 3 bases, and 6 bases stayed unmatched. CDR3 bases: TGTGCCAGCAGCCAAACAGGGGGTCGTGGAAACACCATATATTTT. Its protein is CASSQTGGRGNTIYF.

Ten or more counts support this clonotype. V gene TRBV7-2 combines with J gene TRBJ2-1; 11 nucleotides match TRBD2. Trimming cost V 5 bases and J 3 bases; bases outside gene matches: 6. Germline CDR1 and CDR2: SGHTA and FQGNSA. This CDR3 is 16 amino acids long. Written as DNA, the CDR3 is TGTGCCAGCAGCCGTGAAGGGACTAGCGGCTACAATGAGCAGTTCTTC. This translates into CASSREGTSGYNEQFF.

This clonotype was detected a few times. This rearrangement joins TRBV20-1 to TRBJ2-3; TRBD2 matches 10 bases. CDR1 DFQATT and CDR2 SNEGSKA come from the germline V gene (reference sequence). The CDR3 extends over 18 amino acids. The V segment lost 6 bases and the J segment 2 bases; nucleotides outside the gene matches: 17. This CDR3 is CSAPRLAGPQLSTDTQYF. The CDR3 coding sequence is TGCAGTGCCCCCAGACTAGCGGGTCCTCAATTGTCCACAGATACGCAGTATTTT.

The rearrangement joins TRBV20-1 to TRBJ2-1, with D hard to call. V was pared by 7 bases and J by 1 base, with 5 bases between. Per the germline V gene, CDR1 is DFQATT and CDR2 is SNEGSKA (reference sequence). The CDR3 has 11 residues. CDR3 in DNA: TGCAGTGGCCGGTCCTACAATGAGCAGTTCTTC. It encodes CSGRSYNEQFF.

V and J are TRBV29-1 and TRBJ2-1; D unclear. The CDR3 has 14 residues. Trimming took off 3 bases at V and 9 bases at J, with 18 bases between the two ends. The V gene's germline CDR1 is SQVTM and CDR2 ANQGSEA. The CDR3 sequence: CSVDSGPIIGEQFF. In nucleotides, the CDR3 is TGCAGCGTTGACTCCGGGCCCATCATCGGTGAGCAGTTCTTC.

This sequence joins TRBV11-1 and TRBJ2-7; TRBD2 is a possible D gene (6 bases). Trimming cost V 2 bases and J 6 bases, with 17 bases left between them. CDR1 and CDR2 (germline): SGHAT, FQDESV (reference sequence). This CDR3 has 15 amino acids. The CDR3 region is CASSLRGLQATEQYF. The CDR3 region has the DNA TGTGCCAGCAGCTTACGGGGACTTCAAGCCACCGAGCAGTACTTC.

This clonotype was seen ten or more times. V gene TRBV11-2 combines with J gene TRBJ1-2, with 7 bases matching TRBD1. The V segment lost 3 bases and the J segment 0 bases; nucleotides outside the gene matches: 4. This CDR3 contains 15 residues. Germline CDR1 and CDR2: SGHAT and FQNNGV. The CDR3 sequence: CASSFRQGPNYGYTF. In DNA form, the CDR3 reads TGTGCCAGCAGCTTCCGACAGGGACCTAACTATGGCTACACCTTC.

The chain employs TRBV4-3 and TRBJ1-5; no definite D call. Trimming took off 0 bases at V and 13 bases at J, with 13 bases between the two ends. The CDR3 covers 13 residues. Per germline, CDR1 LGHNA and CDR2 YSLEER. CDR3 sequence: CASSQDRNEAQHF. The CDR3 DNA reads as TGCGCCAGCAGCCAAGATCGGAACGAGGCTCAGCATTTT.